This T cell receptor beta chain derives from a study of early stage breast cancer tumors. Overall study: Of 15 to 20 invasive breast tumors, fewer than 13 were hormone receptor-positive, HER2-negative. Seven or eight ER+/PR+/HER2- tumors were invasive ductal; a few were invasive lobular.

Regarding this clone: Antigen: not known.

Findings and caveats of the study: Comparing each tissue with blood distinguished tumor from normal in about 90% of the 16 patients. Unsorted bulk genomic DNA sequencing lacked pairing and functional marker data.

Repertoires were generated with immunoSEQ multiplex PCR, while TCRdb's copy carries only in-frame clones and drops some. Of some 41,000 clones in the sample, approximately 72% were seen once. The germline gives CDR1 WNHNN, CDR2 SYGVQD (reference sequence). This CDR3 region has 15 residues. V shed 0 bases, J shed 2 bases, and the junction held 1 base outside the gene matches. This clonotype was sampled from a person aged 45 to 60 with breast cancer. Material for sequencing was blood. The chain employs TRBV10-1 and TRBJ2-5; 9 nucleotides match TRBD2. The CDR3 DNA is TGCGCCAGCAGTGAGTCGCTAGCGGGACAAGAGACCCAGTACTTC. Protein product: CASSESLAGQETQYF.